This TCR beta chain was recorded in a study of control samples from healthy donors and cancer patients. The assay was immunoSEQ multiplex PCR, and TCRdb's table has in-frame clones only and misses some. This table holds more than 100,000 clones, 85% to 90% found once. CDR1 and CDR2 from the germline V gene are LNHDA and SQIVND (reference sequence). The CDR3 is 15 residues long. Trimming at V came to 5 bases and at J to 2 bases, leaving 6 bases not matched to a gene. Sequencing used PBMCs. The sequence was collected from a man aged 50-60 years with head and neck cancer. The chain uses TRBV19 and TRBJ2-7; TRBD1 aligns across 10 bases. CDR3 in DNA: TGTGCCAGTAGTGTCGCCGGGACAGGGGCCTACGAGCAGTACTTC. Translated: CASSVAGTGAYEQYF.